This TCR beta chain was recovered during a study of CD8+ T cells in alopecia areata. Study-wide context: In an open-label trial, patients got 5 to 10 mg tofacitinib twice daily.

Treatment described: oral pan-JAK inhibitor, 5-10 mg twice daily. Extracted RNA was reverse transcribed into cDNA, the sequencing template. Data came from immunoSEQ multiplex PCR; TCRdb stores just in-frame clones and leaves some out. The sample shows about 120,000 clones, 53% of them seen only once. The V gene end was trimmed by 5 bases and the J gene end by 0 bases; junction bases not matched to a gene: 0. Germline V gives CDR1 MNHEY, CDR2 SVGAGI. The CDR3 covers 15 residues. The chain couples TRBV6-5 to TRBJ2-2; TRBD2 matches 10 bases. This specimen was CD4+ T cells sorted from blood, taken at week 4, from a patient treated with tofacitinib. The sequence derives from a human donor with alopecia areata. CDR3 DNA: TGTGCCAGCAGTCTAGCGGGAGCGAACACCGGGGAGCTGTTTTTT. Protein product: CASSLAGANTGELFF.